This TCR beta chain is drawn from a study of technical replicates of blood from a handful of donors. Profiling relied on immunoSEQ multiplex PCR, and the TCRdb table lists in-frame clones only, not all of them. The sample consists of 80,000 to 100,000 clones, about 90% of them appearing once. After removal of 9 bases from V and 4 bases from J, the junction contained 6 bases not matched to a gene. Germline V gene data show CDR1 as LNHDA and CDR2 as SQIVND (reference sequence). This CDR3 has 13 residues. The rearrangement joins TRBV19 to TRBJ2-3, with 8 bases fitting TRBD1. What was sequenced was T cells isolated from PBMCs. The clonotype comes from a human donor in good health. Here the CDR3 reads CASSGGEADTQYF. CDR3 DNA sequence: TGTGCCAGCTCAGGGGGCGAGGCAGATACGCAGTATTTT.